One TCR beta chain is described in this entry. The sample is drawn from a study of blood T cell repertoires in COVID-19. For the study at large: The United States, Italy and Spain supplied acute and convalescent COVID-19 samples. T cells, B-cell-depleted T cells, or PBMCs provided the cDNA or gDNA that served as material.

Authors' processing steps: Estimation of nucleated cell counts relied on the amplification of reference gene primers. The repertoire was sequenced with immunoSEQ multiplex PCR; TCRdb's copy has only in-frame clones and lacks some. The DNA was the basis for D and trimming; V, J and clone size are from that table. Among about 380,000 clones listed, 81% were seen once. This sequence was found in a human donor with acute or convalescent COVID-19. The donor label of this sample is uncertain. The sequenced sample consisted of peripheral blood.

This CDR3 is CASAKTGTGVFQPQHF. DNA of the CDR3: TGTGCCAGCGCCAAGACCGGGACAGGGGTTTTTCAGCCCCAGCATTTT. The chain is built from TRBV18 and TRBJ1-5; 10 nucleotides line up with TRBD1. Trimming took 8 bases from V and 6 from J; bases not matched to a gene: 13. CDR3 length: 16 residues. Per germline, CDR1 KGHSH and CDR2 LQKENI.